This TCR beta chain was sequenced in a study of blood T cells in healthy people across ages. The germline V and J ends were trimmed by 3 bases and 6 bases, with 8 bases remaining between them. Germline CDR1 SNHLY, CDR2 FYNNEI. The CDR3 is made up of 13 amino acids. The use of a sample-barcoded 5' primer and a J-beta primer mix characterized a second PCR of roughly 7 to 11 cycles. In TCRdb, the 5' RACE reads were re-called with MiXCR into one record per CDR3 protein. Among approximately 1.5 million distinct CDR3 sequences listed, around 40% were seen once. Material: blood. The clonotype was recovered from a woman aged 18 to 35 in good health. V usage is TRBV2 and J usage is TRBJ1-4; D call uncertain. The CDR3 DNA reads as TGTGCCAGCAGTGACGGGAACGATGAAAAACTGTTTTTT. This gives the protein CASSDGNDEKLFF.